Below, 6 T cell receptor beta chains from the same sample are listed, as sequenced in a study of blood T cell repertoires in COVID-19. Produced via immunoSEQ multiplex PCR; TCRdb's table is partial and in-frame only. The sample has a few hundred thousand clones, around 90% seen once. Sequenced input: peripheral blood. The receptor source for this set is a woman aged 40 to 50 who had recovered from COVID-19.

CDR3 loop: CASIDGGKQFF. The CDR3 DNA sequence: TGTGCCAGCATTGATGGGGGCAAGCAGTTCTTC. This chain uses TRBV25-1 with TRBJ2-1, with D possibly matching TRBD1 (6 bases). V was cut by 7 bases and J by 11 bases, with 12 bases left in between. The CDR3 length is 11 residues. CDR1 and CDR2 (germline): MGHDK, SYGVNS.

The rearrangement links TRBV20-1 to TRBJ2-3, with a possible D match to TRBD1 (5 bases). CDR3 length equals 11 residues. V lost 3 bases, J lost 4 bases, and 5 bases lay in between. Looked up from germline, CDR1 is DFQATT and CDR2 is SNEGSKA (reference sequence). The CDR3 sequence is CSARTADTQYF. Written as DNA, the CDR3 is TGCAGTGCTAGGACAGCAGATACGCAGTATTTT.

The chain links TRBV7-9 to TRBJ2-7; possible D gene TRBD2, 6 bases. CDR3 size: 14 residues. The germline V and J ends were trimmed by 1 base and 5 bases, with 12 bases remaining between them. Germline CDR1 is SEHNR and CDR2 is FQNEAQ (reference sequence). DNA for the CDR3: TGTGCCAGCAGCTTAGTCGGGAGTAAGAACGAGCAGTACTTC. Translating it yields CASSLVGSKNEQYF.

This clone was counted a single time. This sequence joins TRBV12-3 or TRBV12-4 and TRBJ2-5; D gene uncertain. V lost 5 bases and J 4 bases, leaving 11 bases between the germline ends. This CDR3 has 13 residues. The CDR3 protein is CASSRELRETQYF. In nucleotides, the CDR3 is TGTGCCAGCAGTCGTGAGCTTCGAGAGACCCAGTACTTC.

The chain uses TRBV7-2 and TRBJ1-4; perhaps TRBD1 as D (6 bases). V lost 8 bases to trimming and J lost 6 bases, with 13 bases between them. The germline V gene has CDR1 SGHTA and CDR2 FQGNSA. There are 13 residues in the CDR3. The CDR3 DNA sequence: TGTGCCAGCTACTCAGGGGCGGATGAAAAACTGTTTTTT. Its protein is CASYSGADEKLFF.

The rearrangement links TRBV16 to TRBJ1-5; 9 bases agree with TRBD1. The germline V gene encodes CDR1 KGHSY and CDR2 FQNENV. The CDR3 covers 13 residues. The junction had 3 bases not matched to a gene; V was cut back by 5 bases and J by 7 bases. The CDR3 protein is CASSWDREQPQHF. The CDR3 coding sequence is TGTGCCAGCAGCTGGGACAGGGAACAGCCCCAGCATTTT.